What follows is one T cell receptor beta chain and its context. TCRdb keeps only in-frame clones here, not all; method: immunoSEQ multiplex PCR. This table holds 450,000 or so clones, roughly 90% found once. The junction had 1 base not matched to a gene; V was cut back by 3 bases and J by 3 bases. Germline CDR1 reads LNHDA; CDR2 reads SQIVND (reference sequence). The CDR3 extends over 15 amino acids. In Seattle, patients joined the study during active infection and were tracked longitudinally. This entry belongs to a study of blood T cell repertoires in COVID-19. Study at large: COVID-19 samples collected from the United States, Italy and Spain covered acute and convalescent phases. From T cells, B-cell-depleted T cells, or PBMCs came the material, which was cDNA or gDNA.

The chain uses TRBV19 and TRBJ2-1; TRBD2 agrees at 11 bases. The origin of this receptor is a man aged 18 to 30 with COVID-19, enrolled during active disease. Sequenced input: peripheral blood. The CDR3 region is CASSMGLADYNEQFF. CDR3 bases: TGTGCCAGTAGTATGGGACTAGCGGACTACAATGAGCAGTTCTTC.